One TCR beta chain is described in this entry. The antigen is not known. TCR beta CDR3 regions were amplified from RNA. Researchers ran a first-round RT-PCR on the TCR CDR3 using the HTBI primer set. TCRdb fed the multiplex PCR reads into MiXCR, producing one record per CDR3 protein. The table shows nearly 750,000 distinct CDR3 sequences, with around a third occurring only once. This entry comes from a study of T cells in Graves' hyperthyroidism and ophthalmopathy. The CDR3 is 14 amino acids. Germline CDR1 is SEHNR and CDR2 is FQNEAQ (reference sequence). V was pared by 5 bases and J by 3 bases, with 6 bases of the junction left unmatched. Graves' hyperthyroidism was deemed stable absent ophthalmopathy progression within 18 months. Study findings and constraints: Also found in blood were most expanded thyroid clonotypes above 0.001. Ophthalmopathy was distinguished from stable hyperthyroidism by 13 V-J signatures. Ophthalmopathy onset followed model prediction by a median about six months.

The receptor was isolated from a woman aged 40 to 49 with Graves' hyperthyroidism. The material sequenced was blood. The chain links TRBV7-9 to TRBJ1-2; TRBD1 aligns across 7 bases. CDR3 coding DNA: TGTGCCAGCAGCGCTCTGGGACAGCACTATGGCTACACCTTC. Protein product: CASSALGQHYGYTF.